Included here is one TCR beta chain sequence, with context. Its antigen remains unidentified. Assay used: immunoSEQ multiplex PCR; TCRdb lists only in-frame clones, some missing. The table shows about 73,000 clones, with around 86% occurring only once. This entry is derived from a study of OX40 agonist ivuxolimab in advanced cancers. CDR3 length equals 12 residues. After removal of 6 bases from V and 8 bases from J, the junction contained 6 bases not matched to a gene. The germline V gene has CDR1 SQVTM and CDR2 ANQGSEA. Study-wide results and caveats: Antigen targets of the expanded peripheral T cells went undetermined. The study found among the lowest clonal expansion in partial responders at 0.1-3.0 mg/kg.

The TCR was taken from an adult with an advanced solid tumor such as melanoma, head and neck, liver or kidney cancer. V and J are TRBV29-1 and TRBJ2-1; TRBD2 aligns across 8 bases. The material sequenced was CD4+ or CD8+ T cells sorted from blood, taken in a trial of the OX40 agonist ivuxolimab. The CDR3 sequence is CSVGGAVYEQFF. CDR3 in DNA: TGCAGCGTCGGGGGGGCGGTCTATGAGCAGTTCTTC.